This entry concerns a single T cell receptor (beta chain). These data come from a study of blood T cell repertoires in COVID-19. As for the study in general: The United States, Italy and Spain provided the acute and convalescent COVID-19 samples. PBMCs, B-cell-depleted T cells, or T cells were the source of the cDNA or gDNA that made up the material.

The CDR3 is 14 residues long. From germline, CDR1 is MDHEN and CDR2 SYDVKM. V lost 2 bases and J lost 0, with 7 bases in between. Study processing details: The authors estimated nucleated cell counts from reference gene primer amplification. Assay used: immunoSEQ multiplex PCR; TCRdb lists only in-frame clones, some missing. That table supplies the V and J calls and clone size; D and trimming were determined from the DNA. The table shows over 80,000 clones, with approximately 87% occurring only once. The chain recombines TRBV28 with TRBJ1-2; D call uncertain. Specimen: peripheral blood. The sequence was obtained from a human donor in a cohort sampled during active COVID-19. The CDR3 DNA is TGTGCCAGCAGTTTAGAGGGATCTAACTATGGCTACACCTTC. Translation gives CASSLEGSNYGYTF.